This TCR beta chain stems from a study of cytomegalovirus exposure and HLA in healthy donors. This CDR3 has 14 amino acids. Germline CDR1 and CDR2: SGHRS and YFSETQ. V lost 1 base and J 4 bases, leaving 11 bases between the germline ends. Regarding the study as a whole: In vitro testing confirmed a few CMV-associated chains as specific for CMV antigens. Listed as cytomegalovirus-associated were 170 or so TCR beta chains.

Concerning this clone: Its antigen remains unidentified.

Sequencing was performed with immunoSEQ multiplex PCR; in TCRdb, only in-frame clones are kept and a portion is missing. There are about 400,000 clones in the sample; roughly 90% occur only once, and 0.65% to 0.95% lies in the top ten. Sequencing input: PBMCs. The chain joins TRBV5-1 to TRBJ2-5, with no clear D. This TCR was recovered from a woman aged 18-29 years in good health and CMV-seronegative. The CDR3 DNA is TGCGCCAGCAGCTTGCACTCATCGAGAGAGACCCAGTACTTC. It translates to CASSLHSSRETQYF.